These 22 T cell receptor beta chains share one sample of origin, sequenced in a study of blood T cells in healthy people across ages. The second PCR ran 7 to 11 cycles with a sample-barcoded 5' primer and J-beta primers. From the 5' RACE reads, TCRdb called clonotypes with MiXCR, one entry per CDR3 protein. The sample yields 1,500,000 or so distinct CDR3 sequences, roughly 43% seen once. The sample consisted of blood. These receptors were obtained from a woman younger than 30 in good health.

The chain combines TRBV7-8 with TRBJ2-2; D perhaps matches TRBD2 (5 bases). Germline loops: CDR1 SGHVS, CDR2 FQNEAQ. The CDR3 consists of 16 residues. The ends were cut back, 1 base at V and 2 bases at J, with 11 bases in the middle. As DNA, the CDR3 is TGTGCCAGCAGCTTAGATCCCGGGATTAACACCGGGGAGCTGTTTTTT. Residues: CASSLDPGINTGELFF. The whole variable domain, remainder taken from reference TRBV7-8 and TRBJ2-2, is GAGVSQSPRYKVAKRGQDVALRCDPISGHVSLFWYQQALGQGPEFLTYFQNEAQLDKSGLPSDRFFAERPEGSVSTLKIQRTQQEDSAVYLCASSLDPGINTGELFFGEGSRLTVL.

The chain joins TRBV30 to TRBJ2-1; 7 bases are shared with TRBD2. Germline V gene data show CDR1 as GTSNPN and CDR2 as SVGIG (reference sequence). The V and J ends lost 3 bases and 8 bases, in that order; junction bases with no gene match: 16. CDR3 length: 16 amino acids. DNA of the CDR3: TGTGCCTGGAGGGGGACGAAGCGGGATTTACGTTATGAGCAGTTCTTC. This gives the protein CAWRGTKRDLRYEQFF.

This clonotype has more than one count but fewer than ten. The V and J genes are TRBV7-2 and TRBJ1-5; TRBD1 matches 7 bases. The CDR3 contains 16 residues. V dropped 7 bases and J dropped 4; count of bases not matched to a gene: 13. The germline gives CDR1 SGHTA, CDR2 FQGNSA. CDR3 nucleotide sequence: TGTGCCAGCACCCTTAGAGGGGGCCAACGAAATCAGCCCCAGCATTTT. It specifies CASTLRGGQRNQPQHF. Filled out from reference TRBV7-2 and TRBJ1-5, the complete variable domain reads GAGVSQSPSNKVTEKGKDVELRCDPISGHTALYWYRQSLGQGLEFLIYFQGNSAPDKSGLPSDRFSAERTGGSVSTLTIQRTQQEDSAVYLCASTLRGGQRNQPQHFGDGTRLSIL.

The gene calls are TRBV25-1 and TRBJ2-5; no definite D call. Trimming took 6 bases from V and 2 from J, leaving 16 bases between them. Germline lookup yields CDR1 MGHDK and CDR2 SYGVNS. The CDR3 runs 15 residues. CDR3 sequence (DNA): TGTGCCAGCAGCGACATAGGACGGAGTCAAGAGACCCAGTACTTC. Translation gives CASSDIGRSQETQYF. Drawing the rest from reference TRBV25-1 and TRBJ2-5, the complete variable domain is EADIYQTPRYLVIGTGKKITLECSQTMGHDKMYWYQQDPGMELHLIHYSYGVNSTEKGDLSSESTVSRIRTEHFPLTLESARPSHTSQYLCASSDIGRSQETQYFGPGTRLLVL.

J is TRBJ1-5 and V is TRBV20-1; D is unclear. This CDR3 comprises 9 residues. Germline CDR1 reads DFQATT; CDR2 reads SNEGSKA (reference sequence). CDR3 sequence reads: CSPGQPQHF. In nucleotides, the CDR3 is TGCAGCCCGGGTCAGCCCCAGCATTTT.

A word on this clonotype: The junction and the germline gene differ at one end; a read error may be behind it. The chain couples TRBV20-1 to TRBJ1-3; D is unclear. In germline, CDR1 is DFQATT, CDR2 SNEGSKA (reference sequence). CDR3 size: 16 residues. In nucleotides, the CDR3 is TGCAGTGCTAGCTGGGTGGAGGCGGGCGCTGGGAACACCATATATTTT. As protein: CSASWVEAGAGNTIYF.

The genes are TRBV20-1 and TRBJ1-2; D ambiguous. CDR1 is DFQATT, CDR2 SNEGSKA, per germline (reference sequence). Trimming left V 6 bases short and J 8 bases short, with 10 bases between. The length of the CDR3 is 10 residues. Here the CDR3 DNA reads TGCAGTGCCCCCTCTAGGGGCTACACCTTC. This gives the protein CSAPSRGYTF.

This clonotype was counted between two and nine times. V is TRBV20-1 and J is TRBJ1-2, with no clear D. Germline CDR1 and CDR2: DFQATT and SNEGSKA (reference sequence). CDR3 length: 17 amino acids. V was pared by 6 bases and J by 4 bases, with 27 bases between. DNA for the CDR3: TGCAGTGCCGCAGGAGTGGCAGGACTTGCTGGCGGCTATGGCTACACCTTC. As protein: CSAAGVAGLAGGYGYTF.

This chain joins TRBV4-1 and TRBJ1-1, with a weak D call TRBD1 (5 bases). Trimming stripped 5 bases from V and 3 bases from J, with 19 bases between. The CDR3 has 16 residues. Germline V lookup: CDR1 MGHRA, CDR2 YSYEKL. The CDR3 DNA sequence: TGCGCCAGCAGCAACAACCGGGGCAGCTTCTACACTGAAGCTTTCTTT. Its protein is CASSNNRGSFYTEAFF.

This rearrangement joins TRBV21-1 to TRBJ2-4. The DNA end favors TRBJ2-7, so the J call may be wrong. TRBV21-1 is a known pseudogene. CDR3 size: 12 residues. The CDR3 region is CASSHGVAEQYF. The CDR3, as DNA: TGTGCCAGCAGCCACGGGGTTGCCGAGCAGTACTTC.

This chain uses TRBV5-1 with TRBJ2-2; D might be TRBD1 or TRBD2, each matching 5 bases. V was clipped by 4 bases and J by 4 bases, with 17 bases between them. Germline values: CDR1 SGHRS, CDR2 YFSETQ. This CDR3 is 16 amino acids long. In DNA, the CDR3 is TGCGCCAGCAGCCACGGACATGAGGGACCCACCGGGGAGCTGTTTTTT. Translating gives CASSHGHEGPTGELFF.

This clonotype has only a few counts. The V call is TRBV6-2 or TRBV6-3, the J call TRBJ1-2; D is unresolved. Trimming took 6 bases from V and 2 from J, leaving 7 bases between them. Looked up from germline, CDR1 is MNHEY and CDR2 is SVGEGT. CDR3 size: 12 residues. CDR3 in DNA: TGTGCCAGCAGGCCAAGGAACTATGGCTACACCTTC. Encoded protein: CASRPRNYGYTF.

V and J are TRBV30 and TRBJ2-3, with TRBD1 identical over 7 bases. The length of the CDR3 is 16 residues. Germline CDR1 reads GTSNPN; CDR2 reads SVGIG (reference sequence). J gave up 6 bases and V 0 bases, and 12 bases lay outside the gene matches. The CDR3 DNA sequence: TGTGCCTGGAGTGTAAAGTGGGCAGGGGGTGGCGATACGCAGTATTTT. It translates to CAWSVKWAGGGDTQYF. Full variable domain (missing parts from reference TRBV30 and TRBJ2-3): SQTIHQWPATLVQPVGSPLSLECTVEGTSNPNLYWYRQAAGRGLQLLFYSVGIGQISSEVPQNLSASRPQDRQFILSSKKLLLSDSGFYLCAWSVKWAGGGDTQYFGPGTRLTVL.

This clonotype appeared many times. The chain couples TRBV15 to TRBJ2-3; no clear D. The CDR3 spans 15 residues. CDR1 is LNHNV and CDR2 is YYDKDF in the germline V gene (reference sequence). The V gene lost 5 bases and the J gene lost 2 bases, with 14 bases spanning the gap. The DNA for the CDR3 is TGTGCCACCAGCTCTCGGACGGGTCACACAGATACGCAGTATTTT. Protein sequence: CATSSRTGHTDTQYF.

This clonotype was found a few times. This chain joins TRBV6-5 and TRBJ1-6; D call uncertain. V lost 0 bases and J 7 bases, leaving 4 bases between the germline ends. CDR1 and CDR2 (germline): MNHEY, SVGAGI. The CDR3 runs 13 residues. The CDR3, as DNA: TGTGCCAGCAGTTACTCAATGAATTCACCCCTCCACTTT. This gives the protein CASSYSMNSPLHF.

This rearrangement joins TRBV12-3 or TRBV12-4 to TRBJ1-1; unclear D gene. The CDR3 loop spans 12 amino acids. V lost 3 bases and J lost 4, with 6 bases in between. The CDR3 nucleotides are TGTGCCAGCAGTTTGCAATTCACTGAAGCTTTCTTT. Protein sequence: CASSLQFTEAFF.

The chain links TRBV28 to TRBJ2-1; 7 nucleotides match TRBD2. Germline V gene sequence: CDR1 MDHEN, CDR2 SYDVKM. Losses at the gene ends were 7 bases for V and 1 base for J; bases not matched to a gene: 7. This CDR3 contains 15 residues. The CDR3 spells CASNSPGLSYNEQFF. The CDR3 DNA reads TGTGCCAGCAACTCGCCGGGACTATCCTACAATGAGCAGTTCTTC.

The gene calls are TRBV4-1 and TRBJ2-7, with D perhaps TRBD2 (5 bases). CDR3 length: 16 amino acids. V was pared by 1 base and J by 5 bases, with 18 bases between. Germline CDR1 is MGHRA and CDR2 is YSYEKL. The CDR3 DNA follows: TGCGCCAGCAGCCAAGCGGCACTAGACCTCTGGGACGAGCAGTACTTC. Protein sequence: CASSQAALDLWDEQYF.

Regarding this clonotype: One end of the junction is discordant with germline, which a read error may explain. The rearrangement joins TRBV25-1 to TRBJ2-1; tentatively, D is TRBD2 (5 bases). Germline-derived CDR1 and CDR2 are MGHDK and SYGVNS. The CDR3 has 15 amino acids. CDR3 bases: TGTGTCAGCAGTGAACCTAGCTCGTCCTACAATGAGCAGTTCTTC. It yields the protein CVSSEPSSSYNEQFF.

The chain uses TRBV6-6 and TRBJ1-1; D is unclear. V was clipped by 7 bases and J by 0 bases, with 9 bases between them. The length of the CDR3 is 13 residues. Germline CDR1 reads MNHNY; CDR2 reads SVGAGI (reference sequence). Here the CDR3 reads CASIRRVNTEAFF. The CDR3 DNA follows: TGTGCCAGCATACGACGGGTGAACACTGAAGCTTTCTTT.

This chain's CDR3 is CASRRTTNSGNTIYF. The CDR3 DNA is TGTGCCAGCAGACGAACCACCAACTCTGGAAACACCATATATTTT. The genes are TRBV6-2 or TRBV6-3 and TRBJ1-3; D is unclear. V lost 6 bases and J lost 0, with 12 bases in between. Germline V gene sequence: CDR1 MNHEY, CDR2 SVGEGT. The CDR3 is 15 residues long.

This clonotype was observed once. The V call is TRBV7-9, the J call TRBJ2-1, with D possibly called TRBD1 or TRBD2 (5 bases each). The germline V gene encodes CDR1 SEHNR and CDR2 FQNEAQ (reference sequence). Trimming shortened V by 5 bases and J by 10 bases, and 18 bases separated the two germline ends. The CDR3 is 14 amino acids. CDR3 sequence: CASSDPGPGGEQFF. The DNA for the CDR3 is TGTGCCAGCAGCGACCCGGGACCAGGCGGGGAGCAGTTCTTC.